This is a list of T cell receptor beta chains from one sample in a study of blood T cell repertoires in COVID-19. Using immunoSEQ multiplex PCR, the repertoire was profiled, and TCRdb retains in-frame clones only, with some absent. Of 66,000 or so clones in the sample, around 80% were seen once. What was sequenced was peripheral blood. These receptors originate from a human donor in a cohort sampled during active COVID-19. Both conserved end residues are part of each CDR3. D genes are given only for firm matches. Size values are once, few and many counts, or a class for expanded clones, and some rows have none.

v_call	d_call	j_call	clone_size	cdr3_aa	cdr3_nt
TRBV5-1	-	TRBJ1-1	-	CASSLVQGIGTEAFF	TGCGCCAGCAGCTTGGTACAGGGTATAGGCACTGAAGCTTTCTTT
TRBV7-9	TRBD2	TRBJ2-3	-	CASSRTSGSTDTQYF	TGTGCCAGCAGCCGAACTAGCGGCAGCACAGATACGCAGTATTTT
TRBV7-9	-	TRBJ1-1	-	CASSLGGGARTEAFF	TGTGCCAGCAGCTTAGGAGGGGGAGCAAGAACTGAAGCTTTCTTT
TRBV6-5	-	TRBJ1-1	-	CASSYAPGVTEAFF	TGTGCCAGCAGTTACGCCCCAGGGGTCACTGAAGCTTTCTTT
TRBV19	TRBD1	TRBJ2-7	-	CASTKKGTAEYEQYF	TGTGCCAGTACCAAAAAAGGGACAGCAGAGTACGAGCAGTACTTC
TRBV18	-	TRBJ1-1	-	CASSPGGLNTEAFF	TGTGCCAGCTCACCAGGGGGCTTGAACACTGAAGCTTTCTTT
TRBV7-2	-	TRBJ2-7	-	CASSLTAAYEQYF	TGTGCCAGCAGCTTAACTGCTGCCTACGAGCAGTACTTC
TRBV2	-	TRBJ2-7	-	CASSEGSAVDEQYF	TGTGCCAGCAGTGAAGGGAGTGCCGTCGACGAGCAGTACTTC
TRBV13	TRBD2	TRBJ2-3	-	CASSSASGRPTSTDTQYF	TGTGCCAGCAGCTCAGCCAGCGGGAGACCCACTAGCACAGATACGCAGTATTTT
TRBV7-3	-	TRBJ1-1	-	CASSQNMNTEAFF	TGTGCCAGCAGCCAAAACATGAACACTGAAGCTTTCTTT
TRBV6-2/TRBV6-3	TRBD1	TRBJ2-1	-	CASSWGQGIDEQFF	TGTGCCAGCAGTTGGGGACAGGGGATCGATGAGCAGTTCTTC
TRBV28	-	TRBJ2-7	-	CASSLISGPGYEQYF	TGTGCCAGCAGTTTAATATCAGGCCCCGGATACGAGCAGTACTTC
TRBV5-1	-	TRBJ1-1	few	CASSLAASVEAFF	TGCGCCAGCAGCTTGGCCGCATCAGTTGAAGCTTTCTTT
TRBV7-9	-	TRBJ1-1	-	CASSSGTPGTEAFF	TGTGCCAGCAGCTCCGGGACACCGGGGACTGAAGCTTTCTTT
TRBV11-1	-	TRBJ2-7	-	CASSEGNYEQYF	TGTGCCAGCAGCGAGGGCAACTACGAGCAGTACTTC
TRBV7-9	-	TRBJ2-3	-	CASSPPGHPTDTQYF	TGTGCCAGCAGCCCGCCGGGACACCCCACAGATACGCAGTATTTT
TRBV28	-	TRBJ2-7	few	CASSSRSYEQYF	TGTGCCAGCAGTTCGCGATCCTACGAGCAGTACTTC
TRBV19	TRBD2	TRBJ2-7	-	CASSRGTSVSSYEQYF	TGTGCCAGTAGTCGAGGGACTAGCGTCAGCTCCTACGAGCAGTACTTC
TRBV19	TRBD1	TRBJ1-1	-	CASSIWDRGLTDMNTEAFF	TGTGCCAGTAGTATATGGGATAGGGGGCTAACTGACATGAACACTGAAGCTTTCTTT
TRBV3-1/TRBV3-2	-	TRBJ2-7	-	CASSQDRSSYEQYF	TGTGCCAGCAGCCAAGATCGTAGCTCCTACGAGCAGTACTTC
TRBV3-1/TRBV3-2	TRBD1	TRBJ2-5	-	CASSQDRGGTETQYF	TGTGCCAGCAGCCAGGACAGGGGCGGGACGGAGACCCAGTACTTC
TRBV24-1	-	TRBJ1-5	-	CATSGGGGYSNQPQHF	TGTGCCACCAGTGGCGGGGGGGGTTATAGCAATCAGCCCCAGCATTTT
TRBV3-1/TRBV3-2	TRBD1	TRBJ1-1	-	CASSRGQSTEAFF	TGTGCCAGCAGCCGGGGACAGAGCACTGAAGCTTTCTTT
TRBV30	TRBD1	TRBJ2-7	few	CAWADRFAEQYF	TGTGCCTGGGCGGACAGGTTTGCCGAGCAGTACTTC
TRBV6-2/TRBV6-3	-	TRBJ2-1	-	CASSPTRRREQFF	TGTGCCAGCAGTCCGACTAGGCGGCGTGAGCAGTTCTTC
TRBV24-1	TRBD1	TRBJ2-5	-	CATSDFPGTGQETQYF	TGTGCCACCAGTGATTTTCCGGGGACAGGTCAAGAGACCCAGTACTTC
TRBV4-3	TRBD1	TRBJ1-2	-	CASSQTGGAPFYGYTF	TGCGCCAGCAGCCAAACAGGGGGCGCCCCCTTCTATGGCTACACCTTC
TRBV7-2	TRBD1	TRBJ2-6	-	CASSLGTGGSGANVLTF	TGTGCCAGCAGCTTAGGGACAGGGGGCTCTGGGGCCAACGTCCTGACTTTC
TRBV28	TRBD1	TRBJ1-5	-	CASSSGRTGSNQPQHF	TGTGCCAGCAGCTCCGGCCGGACAGGTAGCAATCAGCCCCAGCATTTT
TRBV3-1/TRBV3-2	TRBD2	TRBJ2-2	-	CASTRGGGGTGELFF	TGTGCCAGCACCCGGGGCGGCGGGGGAACCGGGGAGCTGTTTTTT
TRBV4-1	TRBD2	TRBJ2-1	-	CASSQAGGEQFF	TGCGCCAGCAGCCAAGCGGGAGGCGAGCAGTTCTTC
TRBV4-3	-	TRBJ2-2	-	CASSQVSGAGGTGELFF	TGCGCCAGCAGCCAAGTGTCCGGGGCCGGGGGAACCGGGGAGCTGTTTTTT
TRBV7-2	-	TRBJ2-1	-	CASSLEQGSGLRGNEQFF	TGTGCCAGCAGCTTAGAACAGGGTTCGGGCCTTAGGGGGAATGAGCAGTTCTTC
TRBV7-2	-	TRBJ2-3	-	CASSLALTSTDTQYF	TGTGCCAGCAGCTTAGCCCTGACTAGCACAGATACGCAGTATTTT
TRBV13	-	TRBJ2-7	-	CASSLKGREHEQYF	TGTGCCAGCAGCTTAAAAGGTCGGGAGCACGAGCAGTACTTC
TRBV6-5	-	TRBJ2-2	-	CASSYSGGGAGELFF	TGTGCCAGCAGTTACTCCGGCGGAGGGGCCGGGGAGCTGTTTTTT
TRBV18	-	TRBJ1-1	few	CASSPPFVGTEAFF	TGTGCCAGCTCACCACCTTTTGTCGGCACTGAAGCTTTCTTT
TRBV29-1	-	TRBJ1-1	-	CSVGYGSTNTEAFF	TGCAGCGTGGGGTACGGGAGCACGAACACTGAAGCTTTCTTT
TRBV27	TRBD1	TRBJ2-5	-	CASWPPGQGPETQYF	TGTGCCAGCTGGCCCCCGGGACAGGGACCAGAGACCCAGTACTTC
TRBV27	TRBD1	TRBJ2-7	-	CASSLLTGGPYEQYF	TGTGCCAGCAGTTTACTCACAGGGGGCCCCTACGAGCAGTACTTC
TRBV7-2	TRBD2	TRBJ2-3	-	CASSFAGGTDTQYF	TGTGCCAGCAGCTTTGCGGGAGGGACAGATACGCAGTATTTT
TRBV5-1	TRBD1	TRBJ2-7	-	CASSSDRGALNEQYF	TGCGCCAGCAGCTCGGACAGGGGCGCGCTGAACGAGCAGTACTTC
TRBV7-2	TRBD2	TRBJ2-7	-	CASSSRVGTSGYSYEQYF	TGTGCCAGCAGCTCCAGAGTGGGGACTAGCGGGTACTCCTACGAGCAGTACTTC
TRBV7-9	-	TRBJ1-4	-	CASTTRGRTNEKLFF	TGTGCCAGCACCACTAGGGGCCGTACTAATGAAAAACTGTTTTTT
TRBV28	-	TRBJ1-5	-	CASSTAGVSNQPQHF	TGTGCCAGCAGTACCGCAGGGGTAAGCAATCAGCCCCAGCATTTT
TRBV9	TRBD1	TRBJ1-1	medium-sized	CASSGQGRNTEAFF	TGTGCCAGCAGCGGACAGGGGAGGAACACTGAAGCTTTCTTT
TRBV29-1	-	TRBJ1-1	-	CSVTSGGNTEAFF	TGCAGCGTGACCTCGGGGGGGAACACTGAAGCTTTCTTT
TRBV29-1	-	TRBJ2-1	few	CSVEASRGREQFF	TGCAGCGTTGAGGCCTCCAGGGGGAGGGAGCAGTTCTTC
TRBV7-2	-	TRBJ2-1	-	CASSQGGPRPPFF	TGTGCCAGCAGCCAGGGGGGACCCCGCCCTCCGTTCTTC
TRBV6-5	-	TRBJ1-5	once	CASSYDNNQPQHF	TGTGCCAGCAGTTACGACAACAATCAGCCCCAGCATTTT
TRBV28	TRBD1	TRBJ2-7	-	CASCPGQGDTYEQYF	TGTGCCAGCTGTCCGGGACAGGGTGATACCTACGAGCAGTACTTC
TRBV30	TRBD1	TRBJ1-4	-	CACNGQGGEKLFF	TGTGCCTGCAACGGACAGGGTGGTGAAAAACTGTTTTTT
TRBV28	TRBD1	TRBJ1-2	-	CATDRVSKVYGYTF	TGTGCCACCGACAGGGTATCAAAGGTCTATGGCTACACCTTC
TRBV2	-	TRBJ1-3	once	CASRREDTIYF	TGTGCCAGCAGAAGAGAAGACACCATATATTTT
TRBV7-9	TRBD1	TRBJ1-2	-	CASSSSGGGYTF	TGTGCCAGCAGCTCGTCAGGGGGCGGCTACACCTTC
TRBV24-1	TRBD1	TRBJ1-2	-	CATSESLGRGHEGYTF	TGTGCCACCAGTGAATCTTTGGGCAGGGGGCACGAGGGCTACACCTTC
TRBV2	-	TRBJ1-5	-	CASSRGGNQPQHF	TGTGCCAGCAGCAGGGGCGGAAATCAGCCCCAGCATTTT